This T cell receptor beta chain was captured in a study of T cells in Graves' hyperthyroidism and ophthalmopathy. Study-wide points: Ophthalmopathy, which appeared later, was predicted by the model a median 6.5 months before onset.

The study defined stable Graves' hyperthyroidism as no ophthalmopathy progression within 18 months. Each patient was aged 18 to 65 and had newly diagnosed hyperthyroidism of under 2 months' duration. The study excluded patients with uncontrolled infection, other autoimmune disease, pregnancy or lactation. CDR1 and CDR2 (germline): MGHDK, SYGVNS. CDR3 length equals 18 residues. The J segment lost 1 base and the V segment lost 4 bases, leaving 12 bases of the junction unmatched. To note about this clonotype: Its target is not known.

The source material, RNA transcripts, was used to amplify TCR beta CDR3 regions. The TCR CDR3 first-round RT-PCR relied on the HTBI primer set. TCRdb recomputed calls from the multiplex PCR reads with MiXCR, one row per CDR3 protein. Of about 340,000 distinct CDR3 sequences listed, approximately 18% were seen once; the top ten hold roughly 49%. This chain joins TRBV25-1 and TRBJ2-1, with 8 bases identical to TRBD2. Sequences were obtained from blood. This TCR came from a woman between 50 and 59 years old with Graves' hyperthyroidism. The CDR3 sequence is CASSGWRERGRSYNEQFF. The CDR3 coding sequence is TGTGCCAGCAGTGGATGGAGGGAGCGGGGGAGATCCTACAATGAGCAGTTCTTC.